These 9 T cell receptor beta chains were sequenced from one sample in a study of T cells in Graves' hyperthyroidism and ophthalmopathy. RNA transcripts served as the template for amplifying TCR beta CDR3 regions. The HTBI primer set drove a first-round RT-PCR of the TCR CDR3. TCRdb reprocessed the multiplex PCR reads via MiXCR and lists one record per CDR3 protein. The data show a few hundred thousand distinct CDR3 sequences, under 60% seen once. Material: peripheral blood or thyroid tissue (not recorded which). The receptors derive from a woman between 18 and 30 years old with Graves' hyperthyroidism.

The CDR3 loop is CASSLEGTGLYFMNTEAFF. DNA for the CDR3: TGTGCCAGCAGTTTAGAAGGGACAGGGTTATACTTCATGAACACTGAAGCTTTCTTT. The gene calls are TRBV2 and TRBJ1-1; TRBD1 matches 9 bases. Germline CDR1 reads SNHLY; CDR2 reads FYNNEI. Trimming at V came to 5 bases and at J to 0 bases, leaving 16 bases not matched to a gene. CDR3 length: 19 residues. Supplemented by reference TRBV2 and TRBJ1-1, the full variable domain reads EPEVTQTPSHQVTQMGQEVILRCVPISNHLYFYWYRQILGQKVEFLVSFYNNEISEKSEIFDDQFSVERPDGSNFTLKIRSTKLEDSAMYFCASSLEGTGLYFMNTEAFFGQGTRLTVV.

The V call is TRBV10-3, the J call TRBJ1-4; no reliable D call. V was cut by 7 bases and J by 7 bases, with 13 bases left in between. This CDR3 region has 13 residues. Germline CDR1 reads ENHRY; CDR2 reads SYGVKD. DNA of the CDR3: TGTGCCATCACCGAAGGGCCGGGTGAAAAACTGTTTTTT. This sequence encodes CAITEGPGEKLFF.

In its sample, this clonotype was seen a few times. V and J are TRBV19 and TRBJ1-1; D possibly corresponds to TRBD1 (6 bases). The germline V and J ends were trimmed by 6 bases and 2 bases, with 13 bases remaining between them. Germline V gene lookup returns CDR1 LNHDA and CDR2 SQIVND (reference sequence). This CDR3 comprises 14 residues. CDR3 sequence: CASRPRGGNTEAFF. DNA of the CDR3: TGTGCCAGTAGACCACGAGGGGGTAACACTGAAGCTTTCTTT.

This sequence joins TRBV6-1 and TRBJ1-4; unclear D gene. The V gene lost 6 bases and the J gene lost 8 bases, with 13 bases spanning the gap. The CDR3 length is 13 residues. The germline gives CDR1 MNHNS, CDR2 SASEGT. The CDR3 region is CASREGREEKLFF. The DNA for the CDR3 is TGTGCCAGCAGAGAGGGAAGGGAAGAAAAACTGTTTTTT.

The J gene is TRBJ1-4, the V gene TRBV10-3; unclear D gene. Germline V gives CDR1 ENHRY, CDR2 SYGVKD. The V end lost 3 bases, the J end lost 7 bases, and 27 bases lay between the germline ends. This CDR3 spans 19 amino acids. CDR3 DNA: TGTGCCATCAGTGACCCCCACGGGTTCCTTGTTCCGGAGGCTGAAAAACTGTTTTTT. Translated, it gives CAISDPHGFLVPEAEKLFF.

The table lists this clonotype with a count of one. The CDR3 DNA sequence: TGTGCCAGCAGTCCCGATCTAGGACTAGCGGGAGGATGGGGGCAGTACTTC. Encoded protein: CASSPDLGLAGGWGQYF. J is TRBJ2-7 and V is TRBV6-4, with TRBD2 matching 14 bases. The trim removed 5 bases at V and 9 bases at J, leaving 15 bases unmatched. Per the germline V gene, CDR1 is MRHNA and CDR2 is SNTAGT. The CDR3 totals 17 residues.

This clonotype was recorded many times. The V call is TRBV4-3, the J call TRBJ1-2, with 9 bases that match TRBD1. Germline CDR1 reads LGHNA; CDR2 reads YSLEER. V lost 0 bases to trimming and J lost 5 bases; unmatched junction nucleotides: 7. The CDR3 spans 16 residues. The DNA of the CDR3 is TGCGCCAGCAGCCAAGATAGGACAGGGGCGGGGTATGGCTACACCTTC. Its translation is CASSQDRTGAGYGYTF.

This clonotype has only one observation. The V gene is TRBV14, the J gene TRBJ1-1; TRBD1 matches at 9 bases. CDR1 is SGHDN and CDR2 is FVKESK in the germline V gene. V lost 0 bases to trimming and J lost 0 bases; unmatched junction nucleotides: 2. The CDR3 has 16 residues. CDR3 amino acids: CASSQEGQGLNTEAFF. The CDR3 bases are TGTGCCAGCAGCCAAGAGGGACAGGGCCTGAACACTGAAGCTTTCTTT.

The chain couples TRBV7-8 to TRBJ1-3; D unclear. The CDR3 covers 17 residues. Germline V gene lookup returns CDR1 SGHVS and CDR2 FQNEAQ. The ends were cut back, 5 bases at V and 1 base at J, with 18 bases in the middle. In nucleotides, the CDR3 is TGTGCCAGCAGCCTCCCCCGCTGGGCACAATCTGGAAACACCATATATTTT. Translation gives CASSLPRWAQSGNTIYF.